This T cell receptor (beta chain) derives from a study of memory CD4+ T cells and cytomegalovirus serostatus (dated by TCRdb to between 2018 and 2021). Study-level background: The roughly 33 healthy Belgian adults in the cohort included 9 who were CMV seropositive and 24 who were CMV seronegative. The study sequenced CD4+ memory TCRbeta repertoires of a Belgian cohort with known cytomegalovirus serostatus to replicate a published TCR-based CMV serostatus classifier. Study-wide conclusions, independent of this receptor: For CMV serostatus prediction, a median bootstrapped AUC of roughly 0.94 was reached with the original framework, and a median bootstrapped AUC of roughly 0.92 was reached with a US-trained random forest. The results were interpreted as suggesting that the CMV-associated TCR signature is mostly present in the CD4+ memory repertoire. On the Belgian cohort, the classifier built on the original framework reached a median bootstrapped AUC of around 0.95, with a 95% CI of 0.76-1.00. Among the 150 or so previously reported CMV-associated TCRbeta sequences, some 70 showed up in the CD4+ memory repertoires, with each one found in between one and five individuals. Unlike the original study, which covered naive and memory CD4+ and CD8+ populations, the Belgian study sequenced only CD4+CD45RO+ memory cells.

Ends trimmed: V by 6 bases, J by 2 bases; bases unmatched to a gene: 8. The CDR3 contains 18 residues, cysteine and phenylalanine counted. Only the CDR3 portion is preserved as DNA: 54 bases, with reading frame beginning at the first base. Reading the germline V gene gives CDR1 SNHLY and CDR2 FYNNEI. Concerning this clone: Its specific antigen is unknown. Qualities for individual bases were not recorded, and no much larger clone is one base off.

The Quick-DNA Microprep Kit was used to extract genomic DNA from the sorted cells. Amplification of TCRbeta DNA was done with the immunoSEQ hsTCRbeta kit, following the protocol from the manufacturer. An Illumina MiSeq instrument was used to sequence the TCRbeta libraries. The authors' analysis ran thus. After out-of-frame sequences were removed, 2.4 million or so distinct TCRbeta sequences remained, averaging about 66,813 per individual. Two values were used to score each individual: the count of 164 previously reported CMV-associated TCRbeta sequences and the total count of productive distinct TCRbeta sequences. A beta-binomial model was reimplemented in Python, and scikit-learn random forests with default parameters were trained on US cohort data. Classifier performance on the Belgian cohort was reported as the median AUC with percentile confidence intervals calculated over 10,000 bootstrap iterations. In its TCRdb copy, this immuneACCESS table keeps in-frame sequences only and misses some clones. Where compared with another copy, unresolved V genes explain less than half of these, and the others have no known cause. V and J calls and clone size follow that table, whereas D and trimming were derived from the DNA. The sample contains some 48,000 clones, roughly 80% of them found a single time. Of the sample, over 0.5% falls within the top ten clones.

A FACSAria II was used to sort memory CD4+ T cells, defined as single viable CD3+CD4+CD8-CD45RO+ cells. CMV serostatus was determined using a Roche Elecsys assay that detects serum IgG against CMV pp150, pp28, p38 and p52. Following thawing, total CD4+ T cells were enriched through positive selection using CD4 magnetic microbeads. The samples came from a separate study whose specific focus was interrogating the CD4+ T cell memory repertoire. Following standard operating procedures, peripheral blood mononuclear cells were isolated and cryopreserved, while serum was kept at -80 degrees C. CD3-PerCP (BW264/56), CD4-APC (RPA-T4), CD45RO-PE (UCHT1) and CD8-Pacific Orange (3B5) antibodies were used for staining, and non-viable cells were excluded with Sytox blue.

This TCR came from an adult in good health and CMV-seronegative. Sequencing was performed on memory CD4+ T cells from blood. Rearrangement joined TRBV2 to TRBJ2-2; 14 nucleotides in the junction match TRBD2. The CDR3 region: CASSPGTSGSLNTGELFF. At the DNA level, the sequence is TGTGCCAGCAGCCCCGGGACTAGCGGGAGTCTCAACACCGGGGAGCTGTTTTTT.